This TCR beta chain originates from a study of regulatory T cells in long-lasting Graves disease. According to the study, TCR beta libraries were built with iRepertoire HTBI primers and CDR3-region Arm-PCR. TCRdb itself ran the multiplex PCR reads through MiXCR, one entry per CDR3 protein. The sample yields some 490,000 distinct CDR3 sequences, around 12% seen once. The time point is: newly diagnosed GD, antithyroid drugs for less than 3 months. PBMC RNA was the source of the TCR library. Graves' disease diagnosis used American Thyroid Association guidelines. This clonotype has at least ten counts. This sample also appeared in a second study, on T cells in Graves' hyperthyroidism and ophthalmopathy. This second study notes: The HTBI set primed first-round TCR CDR3 RT-PCR. Most expanded thyroid clonotypes above 0.001 recurred in blood.

The source was peripheral blood mononuclear cells (PBMCs), collected at new diagnosis, from a patient treated with antithyroid drugs. This TCR derives from a young woman with Graves disease.

CDR3 residues: CASSQVQLSQETQYF. Written as DNA, the CDR3 is TGCGCCAGCAGCCAAGTGCAGCTGAGCCAAGAGACCCAGTACTTC. V is TRBV4-1 and J is TRBJ2-5; D remains ambiguous. This CDR3 has 15 residues. Germline V CDR1 and CDR2: MGHRA, YSYEKL. Trimming took 1 base from V and 1 from J, leaving 10 bases between them.